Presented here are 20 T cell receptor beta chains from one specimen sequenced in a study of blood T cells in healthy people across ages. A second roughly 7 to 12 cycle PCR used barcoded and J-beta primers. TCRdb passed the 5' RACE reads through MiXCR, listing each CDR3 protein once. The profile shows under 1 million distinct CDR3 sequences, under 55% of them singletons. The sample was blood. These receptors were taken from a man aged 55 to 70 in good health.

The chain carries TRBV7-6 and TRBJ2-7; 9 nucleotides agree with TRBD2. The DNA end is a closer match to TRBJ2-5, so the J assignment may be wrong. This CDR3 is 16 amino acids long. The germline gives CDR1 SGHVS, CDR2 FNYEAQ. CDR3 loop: CASSLGGGRALETQYF. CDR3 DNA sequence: TGTGCCAGCAGCTTAGGGGGCGGGAGGGCCCTAGAGACCCAGTACTTC.

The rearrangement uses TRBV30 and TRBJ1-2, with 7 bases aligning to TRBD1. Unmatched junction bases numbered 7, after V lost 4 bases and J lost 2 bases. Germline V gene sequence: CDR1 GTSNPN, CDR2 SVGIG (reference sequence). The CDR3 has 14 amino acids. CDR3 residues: CAWNPGQLNYGYTF. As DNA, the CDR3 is TGTGCCTGGAACCCGGGACAGCTAAACTATGGCTACACCTTC.

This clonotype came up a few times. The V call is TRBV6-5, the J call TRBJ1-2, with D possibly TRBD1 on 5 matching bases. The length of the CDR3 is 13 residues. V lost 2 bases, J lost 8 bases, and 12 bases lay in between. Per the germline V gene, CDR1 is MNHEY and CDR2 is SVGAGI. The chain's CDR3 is CASSYGTGGGYTF. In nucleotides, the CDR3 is TGTGCCAGCAGTTACGGGACGGGTGGGGGCTACACCTTC.

The CDR3 bases are TGTGCCAGCAGCGCCTCTGGAAACACCATATATTTT. This encodes CASSASGNTIYF. This chain links TRBV2 with TRBJ1-3; no firm D call. Germline CDR1 and CDR2: SNHLY and FYNNEI. V shed 6 bases and J shed 0 bases, with 3 bases lying between them. The CDR3 is 12 residues long.

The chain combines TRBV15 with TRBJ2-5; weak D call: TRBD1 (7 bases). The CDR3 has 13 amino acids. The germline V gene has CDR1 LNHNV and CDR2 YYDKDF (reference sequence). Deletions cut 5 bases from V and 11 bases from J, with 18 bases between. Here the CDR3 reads CATSGGTAREQYF. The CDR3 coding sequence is TGTGCCACCAGCGGCGGGACAGCTAGAGAGCAGTACTTC.

In DNA, the CDR3 is TGTGCCAGCAGTGGGGGATACAGGGCTGGTGAGCAGTTCTTC. Protein product: CASSGGYRAGEQFF. The chain recombines TRBV6-2 or TRBV6-3 with TRBJ2-1; the D gene is possibly TRBD1 (6 bases). Germline V lookup: CDR1 MNHEY, CDR2 SVGEGT. The CDR3 extends over 14 amino acids. The V end lost 5 bases, the J end lost 9 bases, and 17 bases lay between the germline ends.

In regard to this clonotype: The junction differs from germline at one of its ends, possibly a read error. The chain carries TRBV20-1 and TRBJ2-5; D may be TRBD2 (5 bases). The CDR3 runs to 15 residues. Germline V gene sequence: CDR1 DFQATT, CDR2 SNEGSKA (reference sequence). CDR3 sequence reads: CGARTGRSLQETQYF. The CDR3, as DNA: TGCGGTGCTAGGACTGGTCGGAGCCTCCAAGAGACCCAGTACTTC.

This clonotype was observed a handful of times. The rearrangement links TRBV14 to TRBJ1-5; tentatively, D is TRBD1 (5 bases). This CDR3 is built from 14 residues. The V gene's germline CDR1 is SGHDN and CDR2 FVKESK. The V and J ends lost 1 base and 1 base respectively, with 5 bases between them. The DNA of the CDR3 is TGTGCCAGCAGCCAAGGGGACAGCAATCAGCCCCAGCATTTT. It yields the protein CASSQGDSNQPQHF.

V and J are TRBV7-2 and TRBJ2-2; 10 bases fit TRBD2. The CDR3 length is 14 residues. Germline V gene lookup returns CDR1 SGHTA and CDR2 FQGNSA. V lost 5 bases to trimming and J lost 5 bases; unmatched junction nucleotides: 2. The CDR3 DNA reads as TGTGCCAGCAGCCCTAGCGGGGGTACCGGGGAGCTGTTTTTT. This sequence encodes CASSPSGGTGELFF.

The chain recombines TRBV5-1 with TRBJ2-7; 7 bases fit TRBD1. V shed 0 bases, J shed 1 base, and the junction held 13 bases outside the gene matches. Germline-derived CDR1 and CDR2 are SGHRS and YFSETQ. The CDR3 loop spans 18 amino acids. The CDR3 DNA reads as TGCGCCAGCAGCTTGGAGGGCAGGGGGTCCCTCCGATCCTACGAGCAGTACTTC. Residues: CASSLEGRGSLRSYEQYF. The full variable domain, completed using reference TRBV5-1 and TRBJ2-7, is KAGVTQTPRYLIKTRGQQVTLSCSPISGHRSVSWYQQTPGQGLQFLFEYFSETQRNKGNFPGRFSGRQFSNSRSEMNVSTLELGDSALYLCASSLEGRGSLRSYEQYFGPGTRLTVT.

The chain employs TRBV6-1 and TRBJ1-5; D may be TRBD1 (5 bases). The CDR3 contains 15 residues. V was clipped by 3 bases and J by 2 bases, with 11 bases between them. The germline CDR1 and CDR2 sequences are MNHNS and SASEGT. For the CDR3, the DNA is TGTGCCAGCAGTGATGGGGGACGGGGCAATCAGCCCCAGCATTTT. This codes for CASSDGGRGNQPQHF.

This CDR3 reads CASSLEGGAGANVLTF. The CDR3 DNA reads TGTGCCAGCAGCTTAGAAGGGGGGGCTGGGGCCAACGTCCTGACTTTC. This chain joins TRBV7-3 and TRBJ2-6; weak D call: TRBD2 (7 bases). With 2 bases removed from V and 2 bases from J, the gap between germline ends came to 10 bases. The germline gives CDR1 SGHTA, CDR2 FQGTGA. The CDR3 loop spans 16 amino acids.

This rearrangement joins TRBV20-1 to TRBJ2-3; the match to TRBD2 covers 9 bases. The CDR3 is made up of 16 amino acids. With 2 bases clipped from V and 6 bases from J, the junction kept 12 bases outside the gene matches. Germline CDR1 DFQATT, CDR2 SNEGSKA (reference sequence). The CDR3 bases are TGCAGTGCTAGACGAGATGGTAGCGGGGGTTTGGATACGCAGTATTTT. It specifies CSARRDGSGGLDTQYF.

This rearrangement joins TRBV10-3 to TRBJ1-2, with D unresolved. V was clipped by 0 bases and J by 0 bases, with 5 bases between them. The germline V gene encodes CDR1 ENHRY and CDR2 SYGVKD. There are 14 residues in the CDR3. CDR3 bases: TGTGCCATCAGTGAGTCTTCATCTAACTATGGCTACACCTTC. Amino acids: CAISESSSNYGYTF.

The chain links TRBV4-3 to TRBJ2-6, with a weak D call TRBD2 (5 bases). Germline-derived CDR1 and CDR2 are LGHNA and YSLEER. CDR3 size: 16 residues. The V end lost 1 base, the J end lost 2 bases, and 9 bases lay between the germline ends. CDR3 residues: CASSQGPGTGANVLTF. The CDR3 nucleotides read TGCGCCAGCAGCCAAGGCCCGGGGACTGGGGCCAACGTCCTGACTTTC.

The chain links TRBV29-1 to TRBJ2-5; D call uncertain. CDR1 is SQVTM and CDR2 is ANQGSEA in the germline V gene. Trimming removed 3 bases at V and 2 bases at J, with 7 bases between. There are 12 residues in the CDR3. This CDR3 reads CSVELTQETQYF. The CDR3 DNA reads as TGCAGCGTTGAGCTGACACAAGAGACCCAGTACTTC. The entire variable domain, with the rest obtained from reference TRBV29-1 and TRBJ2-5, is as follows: SAVISQKPSRDICQRGTSLTIQCQVDSQVTMMFWYRQQPGQSLTLIATANQGSEATYESGFVIDKFPISRPNLTFSTLTVSNMSPEDSSIYLCSVELTQETQYFGPGTRLLVL.

The CDR3 region is CATSRGTSGVTSSYEQYF. The CDR3 region has the DNA TGTGCCACCAGCAGAGGTACTAGCGGGGTAACTAGCTCCTACGAGCAGTACTTC. The genes are TRBV15 and TRBJ2-7, with 10 bases lining up with TRBD2. Trimming took 1 base from V and 0 from J; bases not matched to a gene: 9. Looked up from germline, CDR1 is LNHNV and CDR2 is YYDKDF (reference sequence). The CDR3 length is 18 residues.

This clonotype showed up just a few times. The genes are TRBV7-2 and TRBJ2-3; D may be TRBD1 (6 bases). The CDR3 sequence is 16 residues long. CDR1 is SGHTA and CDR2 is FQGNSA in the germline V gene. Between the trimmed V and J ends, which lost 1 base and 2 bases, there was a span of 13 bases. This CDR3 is CASSLDRGFSTDTQYF. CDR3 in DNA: TGTGCCAGCAGCTTAGATAGGGGGTTTTCCACAGATACGCAGTATTTT.

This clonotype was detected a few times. The CDR3 nucleotides are TGTGCCAGCAGCTGGGGACAGGTGAACACTGAAGCTTTCTTT. As protein: CASSWGQVNTEAFF. The J gene is TRBJ1-1, the V gene TRBV5-5, with 8 bases fitting TRBD1. Germline lookup yields CDR1 SGHKS and CDR2 YYEKEE (reference sequence). V lost 3 bases to trimming and J lost 0 bases; unmatched junction nucleotides: 1. The CDR3 has 14 residues. The full variable domain, in which reference TRBV5-5 and TRBJ1-1 provide the parts outside the CDR3, is DAGVTQSPTHLIKTRGQQVTLRCSPISGHKSVSWYQQVLGQGPQFIFQYYEKEERGRGNFPDRFSARQFPNYSSELNVNALLLGDSALYLCASSWGQVNTEAFFGQGTRLTVV.

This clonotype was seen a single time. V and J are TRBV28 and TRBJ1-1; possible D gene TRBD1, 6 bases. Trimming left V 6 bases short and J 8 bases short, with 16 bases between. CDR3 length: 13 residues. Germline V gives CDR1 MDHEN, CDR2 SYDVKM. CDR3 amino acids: CASREGGEEEAFF. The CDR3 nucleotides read TGTGCCAGCAGGGAAGGGGGTGAAGAAGAAGCTTTCTTT.